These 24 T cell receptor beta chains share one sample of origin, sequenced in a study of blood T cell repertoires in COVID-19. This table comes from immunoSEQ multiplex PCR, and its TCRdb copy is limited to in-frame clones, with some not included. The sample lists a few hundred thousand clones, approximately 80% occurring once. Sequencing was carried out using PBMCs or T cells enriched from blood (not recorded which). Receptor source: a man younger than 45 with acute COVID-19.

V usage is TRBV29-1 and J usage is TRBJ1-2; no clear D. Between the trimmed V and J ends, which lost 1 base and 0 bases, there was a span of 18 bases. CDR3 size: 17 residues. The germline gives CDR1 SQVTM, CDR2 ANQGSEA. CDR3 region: CSVEGWADGETNYGYTF. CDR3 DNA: TGCAGCGTTGAAGGGTGGGCCGACGGCGAAACTAACTATGGCTACACCTTC.

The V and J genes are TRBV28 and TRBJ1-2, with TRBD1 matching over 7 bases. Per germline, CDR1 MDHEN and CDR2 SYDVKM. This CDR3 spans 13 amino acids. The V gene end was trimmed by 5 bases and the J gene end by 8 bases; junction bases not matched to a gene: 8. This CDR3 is CASSAIGGEGYTF. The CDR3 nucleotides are TGTGCCAGCAGTGCGATAGGGGGCGAAGGCTACACCTTC.

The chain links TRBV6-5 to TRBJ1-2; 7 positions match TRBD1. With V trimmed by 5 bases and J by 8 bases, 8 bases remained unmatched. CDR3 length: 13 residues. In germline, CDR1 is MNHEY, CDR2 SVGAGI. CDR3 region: CASSRTGEGGYTF. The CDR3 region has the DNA TGTGCCAGCAGTAGGACAGGCGAAGGGGGCTACACCTTC.

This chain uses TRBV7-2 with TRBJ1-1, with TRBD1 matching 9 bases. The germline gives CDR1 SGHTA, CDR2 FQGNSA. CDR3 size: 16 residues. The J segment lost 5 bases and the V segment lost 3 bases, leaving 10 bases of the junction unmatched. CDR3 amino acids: CASSFGTGILSTEAFF. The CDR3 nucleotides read TGTGCCAGCAGCTTCGGGACAGGGATTTTAAGTACTGAAGCTTTCTTT.

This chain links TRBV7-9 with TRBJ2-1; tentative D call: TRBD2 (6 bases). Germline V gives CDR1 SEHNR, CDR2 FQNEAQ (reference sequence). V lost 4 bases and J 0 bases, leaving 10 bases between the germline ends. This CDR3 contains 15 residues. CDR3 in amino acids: CASSSRLVSYNEQFF. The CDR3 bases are TGTGCCAGCAGCTCTCGACTAGTCTCCTACAATGAGCAGTTCTTC.

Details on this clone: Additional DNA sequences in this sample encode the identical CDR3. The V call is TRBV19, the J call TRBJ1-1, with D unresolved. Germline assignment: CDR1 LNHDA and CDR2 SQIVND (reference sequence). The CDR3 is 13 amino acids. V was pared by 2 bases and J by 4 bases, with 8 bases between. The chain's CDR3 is CASSISRGTEAFF. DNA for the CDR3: TGTGCCAGTAGTATATCTCGGGGCACTGAAGCTTTCTTT.

CDR3 sequence (DNA): TGTGCCAGCAGCTTTAACGTCGAGGGTGGTGGCTACACCTTC. Its translation is CASSFNVEGGGYTF. The genes are TRBV13 and TRBJ1-2; D not resolved. The V gene lost 3 bases and the J gene lost 7 bases, with 15 bases spanning the gap. Germline V gives CDR1 PRHDT, CDR2 FYEKMQ (reference sequence). This CDR3 is 14 amino acids long.

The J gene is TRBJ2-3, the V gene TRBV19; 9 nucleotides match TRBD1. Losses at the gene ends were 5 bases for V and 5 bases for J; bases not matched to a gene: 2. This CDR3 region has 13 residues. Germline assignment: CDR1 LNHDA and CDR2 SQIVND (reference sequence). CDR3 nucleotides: TGTGCCAGTAGTTGGACAGGGGAAGATACGCAGTATTTT. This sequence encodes CASSWTGEDTQYF.

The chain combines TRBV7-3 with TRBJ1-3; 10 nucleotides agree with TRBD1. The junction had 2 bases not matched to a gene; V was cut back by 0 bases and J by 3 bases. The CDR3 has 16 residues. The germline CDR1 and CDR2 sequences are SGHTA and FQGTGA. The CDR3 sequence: CASSLTGTGVGNTIYF. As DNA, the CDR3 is TGTGCCAGCAGCTTAACTGGGACAGGGGTTGGAAACACCATATATTTT.

CDR3 DNA: TGTGCCAGCAGCGTAGAGGCGGGGGGGCCCCCTGAGCAGTTCTTC. This encodes CASSVEAGGPPEQFF. The chain carries TRBV9 and TRBJ2-1; the match to TRBD2 covers 9 bases. CDR1 is SGDLS and CDR2 is YYNGEE in the germline V gene. With 0 bases clipped from V and 9 bases from J, the junction kept 7 bases outside the gene matches. This CDR3 has 15 amino acids. Full variable domain (rest looked up from reference TRBV9 and TRBJ2-1): DSGVTQTPKHLITATGQRVTLRCSPRSGDLSVYWYQQSLDQGLQFLIQYYNGEERAKGNILERFSAQQFPDLHSELNLSSLELGDSALYFCASSVEAGGPPEQFFGPGTRLTVL.

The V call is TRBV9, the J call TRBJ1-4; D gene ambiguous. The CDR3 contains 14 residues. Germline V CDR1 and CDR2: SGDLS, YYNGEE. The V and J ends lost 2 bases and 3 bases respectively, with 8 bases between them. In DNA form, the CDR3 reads TGTGCCAGCAGCGTTCCCAATTCTAATGAAAAACTGTTTTTT. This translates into CASSVPNSNEKLFF.

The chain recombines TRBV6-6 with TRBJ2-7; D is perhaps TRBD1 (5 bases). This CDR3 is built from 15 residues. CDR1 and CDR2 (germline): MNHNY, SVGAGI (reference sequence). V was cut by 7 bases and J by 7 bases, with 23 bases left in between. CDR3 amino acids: CASTAKTETLGEQYF. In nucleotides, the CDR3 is TGTGCCAGCACCGCCAAGACAGAAACACTCGGGGAGCAGTACTTC.

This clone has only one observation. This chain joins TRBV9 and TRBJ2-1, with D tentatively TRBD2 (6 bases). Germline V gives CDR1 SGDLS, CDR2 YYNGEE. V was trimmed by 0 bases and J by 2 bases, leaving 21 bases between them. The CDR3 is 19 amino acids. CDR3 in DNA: TGTGCCAGCAGCGTAGAGGAGGAGGGGAGAGGCTTAACCTACAATGAGCAGTTCTTC. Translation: CASSVEEEGRGLTYNEQFF.

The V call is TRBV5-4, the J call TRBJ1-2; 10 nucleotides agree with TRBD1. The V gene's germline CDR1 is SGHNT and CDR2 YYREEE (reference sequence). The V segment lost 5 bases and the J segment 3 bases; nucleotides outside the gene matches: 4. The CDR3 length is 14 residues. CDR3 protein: CASRTGGAHYGYTF. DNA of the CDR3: TGTGCCAGCAGGACAGGGGGCGCTCACTATGGCTACACCTTC.

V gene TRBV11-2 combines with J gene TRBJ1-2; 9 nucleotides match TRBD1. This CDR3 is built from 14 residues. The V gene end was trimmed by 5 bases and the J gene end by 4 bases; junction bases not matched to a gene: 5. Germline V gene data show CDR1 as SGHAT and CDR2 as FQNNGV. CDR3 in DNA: TGTGCCAGCAGCCCCGGACAGGGGTTCTATGGCTACACCTTC. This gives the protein CASSPGQGFYGYTF.

CDR3 sequence reads: CASSSSGAEQFF. DNA for the CDR3: TGTGCCAGCAGTTCATCGGGGGCTGAGCAGTTCTTC. This sequence joins TRBV27 and TRBJ2-1, with D perhaps assigned TRBD1 or TRBD2 (6 bases each). Germline V CDR1 and CDR2: MNHEY, SMNVEV (reference sequence). The length of the CDR3 is 12 residues. V lost 4 bases, J lost 9 bases, and 10 bases lay in between.

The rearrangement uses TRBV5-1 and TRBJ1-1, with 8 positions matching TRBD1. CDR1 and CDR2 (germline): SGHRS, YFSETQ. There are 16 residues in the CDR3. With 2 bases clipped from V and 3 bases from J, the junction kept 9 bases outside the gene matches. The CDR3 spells CASSLRQGLEDTEAFF. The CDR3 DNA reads TGCGCCAGCAGCTTAAGACAGGGGCTAGAGGACACTGAAGCTTTCTTT.

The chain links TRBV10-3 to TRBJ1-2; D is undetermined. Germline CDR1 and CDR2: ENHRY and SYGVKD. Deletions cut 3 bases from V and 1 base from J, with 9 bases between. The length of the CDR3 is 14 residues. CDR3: CAISDLYGNYGYTF. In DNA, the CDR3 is TGTGCCATCAGTGACCTGTACGGTAACTATGGCTACACCTTC.

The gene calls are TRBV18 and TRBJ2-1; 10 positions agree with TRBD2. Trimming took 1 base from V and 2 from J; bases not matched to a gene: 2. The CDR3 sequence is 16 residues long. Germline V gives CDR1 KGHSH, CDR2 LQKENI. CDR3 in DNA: TGTGCCAGCTCACCACAAAGCGGGGGGGCCTACAATGAGCAGTTCTTC. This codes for CASSPQSGGAYNEQFF.

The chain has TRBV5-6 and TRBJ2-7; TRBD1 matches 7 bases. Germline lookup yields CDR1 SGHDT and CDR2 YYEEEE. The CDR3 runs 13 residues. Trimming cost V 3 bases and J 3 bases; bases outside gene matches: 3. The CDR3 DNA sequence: TGTGCCAGCAGCTCCGACAGGGACTACGAGCAGTACTTC. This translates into CASSSDRDYEQYF.

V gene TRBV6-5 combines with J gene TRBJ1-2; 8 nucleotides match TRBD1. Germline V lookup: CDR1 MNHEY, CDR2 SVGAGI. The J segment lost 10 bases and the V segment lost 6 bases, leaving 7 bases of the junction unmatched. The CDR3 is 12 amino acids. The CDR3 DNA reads TGTGCCAGCAGGTCCGGGACAGGCCTCTACACCTTC. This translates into CASRSGTGLYTF.

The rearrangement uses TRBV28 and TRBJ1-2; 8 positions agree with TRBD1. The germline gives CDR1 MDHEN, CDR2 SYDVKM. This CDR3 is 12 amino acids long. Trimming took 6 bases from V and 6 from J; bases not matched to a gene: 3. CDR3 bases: TGTGCCAGCAGACGACAGGGGAATGGCTACACCTTC. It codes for CASRRQGNGYTF.

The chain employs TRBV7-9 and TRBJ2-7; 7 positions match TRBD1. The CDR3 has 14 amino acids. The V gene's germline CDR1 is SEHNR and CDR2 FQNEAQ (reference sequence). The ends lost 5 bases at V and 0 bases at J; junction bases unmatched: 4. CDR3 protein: CASSGTEISYEQYF. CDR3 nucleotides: TGTGCCAGCAGCGGGACAGAGATCTCCTACGAGCAGTACTTC.

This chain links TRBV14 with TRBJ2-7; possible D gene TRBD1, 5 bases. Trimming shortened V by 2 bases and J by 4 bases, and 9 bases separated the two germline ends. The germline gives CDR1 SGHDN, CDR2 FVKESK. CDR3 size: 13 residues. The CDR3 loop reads CASSQKGLYEQYF. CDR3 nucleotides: TGTGCCAGCAGCCAAAAGGGGCTGTACGAGCAGTACTTC. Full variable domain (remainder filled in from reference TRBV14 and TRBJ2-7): EAGVTQFPSHSVIEKGQTVTLRCDPISGHDNLYWYRRVMGKEIKFLLHFVKESKQDESGMPNNRFLAERTGGTYSTLKVQPAELEDSGVYFCASSQKGLYEQYFGPGTRLTVT.